This TCR beta chain stems from a study of blood T cell repertoires in COVID-19. The wider study: The cDNA or gDNA used as material had been derived from T cells, B-cell-depleted T cells, or PBMCs.

This clone was counted many times. As handled by the study authors: Nucleated cell counts were estimated from reference gene primer amplification. Measured with immunoSEQ multiplex PCR; TCRdb has only the in-frame clones, and not every one. For V, J and clone size, that table is used; D and trimming come from the DNA. The table shows 250,000 or so clones, with roughly 80% occurring only once. V lost 6 bases and J 1 base, leaving 4 bases between the germline ends. The CDR3 consists of 11 residues. CDR1 is SGHRS, CDR2 YFSETQ, per germline. The V call is TRBV5-1, the J call TRBJ2-5, with D hard to call. Sequenced sample: peripheral blood. This sequence originates from a young woman with acute or convalescent COVID-19. The CDR3: CASTLQETQYF. For the CDR3, the DNA is TGCGCCAGCACCCTCCAAGAGACCCAGTACTTC.